This record covers a single T cell receptor (beta chain). What it binds is unknown. The germline CDR1 and CDR2 sequences are SQVTM and ANQGSEA. The CDR3 consists of 16 residues. With 3 bases clipped from V and 0 bases from J, the junction kept 11 bases outside the gene matches. CD4+CD45RO+CD25- cells were isolated as memory CD4+ T cells. Study results and caveats: Greatest tumor Treg TCR overlap was with tumor naive CD4+ cells.

After constant-region reverse-primer amplification, full-length variable regions underwent semi-nested PCR with Nested Universal Primer A. TCRdb independently ran MiXCR on the 5' RACE reads; one entry per CDR3 protein. Of roughly 69,000 distinct CDR3 sequences in the sample, less than 25% are singletons; the top ten hold under 3.5%. The TCR comes from a female donor with breast cancer. Sequencing used memory CD4+ T cells sorted from a lymph node. Subset defined: memory CD4+ T cells, CD4+CD45RO+CD25-. The V and J genes are TRBV29-1 and TRBJ2-7; 7 nucleotides agree with TRBD2. In DNA, the CDR3 is TGCAGCGTTGAGGCCCTTAGCGGGTCCCTCTCCTACGAGCAGTACTTC. This translates into CSVEALSGSLSYEQYF.